This T cell receptor (beta chain) was documented in a study of cytomegalovirus exposure and HLA in healthy donors. Regarding the study as a whole: Listed as cytomegalovirus-associated were 150 or so TCR beta chains. Later analysis reportedly placed an Asian-associated ancestry cluster below the roughly 700-donor mean in N-insertions. Cytomegalovirus status was reportedly diagnosed by the classifier with high sensitivity and specificity.

Trimming cost V 4 bases and J 4 bases; bases outside gene matches: 10. Germline CDR1 SGHRS, CDR2 YFSETQ. This CDR3 spans 15 amino acids. A remark on this clone: What it binds is not known.

Primers included in the PCR were 60 Vbeta and 13 Jbeta primers. Assay: immunoSEQ multiplex PCR; the TCRdb copy retains only in-frame clones and omits some. Here the sample spans about 110,000 clones, roughly four fifths being singletons. The chain joins TRBV5-1 to TRBJ2-5; 7 bases align to TRBD2. Sequences were obtained from PBMCs. The receptor comes from a man aged 35 to 55 in good health and CMV-seronegative. This CDR3 reads CASSHGSGEGETQYF. CDR3 in DNA: TGCGCCAGCAGCCATGGGAGCGGGGAGGGAGAGACCCAGTACTTC.